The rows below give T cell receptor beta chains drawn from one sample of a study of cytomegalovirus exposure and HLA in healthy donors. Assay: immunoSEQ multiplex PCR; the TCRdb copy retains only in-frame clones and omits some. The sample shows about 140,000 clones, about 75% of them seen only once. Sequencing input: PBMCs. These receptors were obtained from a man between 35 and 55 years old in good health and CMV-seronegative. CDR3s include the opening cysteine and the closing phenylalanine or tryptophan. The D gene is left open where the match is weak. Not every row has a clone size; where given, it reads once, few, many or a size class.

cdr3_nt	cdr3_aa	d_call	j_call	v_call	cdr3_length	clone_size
TGTGCCAGCAGTACAGGGGGCCGGGGTGGGGAGAACACTGAAGCTTTCTTT	CASSTGGRGGENTEAFF	TRBD1	TRBJ1-1	TRBV7-9	17	NA
TGTGCCAGCAGCTTACAAGGGGCCGGCTACAATGAGCAGTTCTTC	CASSLQGAGYNEQFF	NA	TRBJ2-1	TRBV11-3	15	few
TGCGCCAGCAGCTTGCAGGGACAGGGAGCTGGCTACACCTTC	CASSLQGQGAGYTF	TRBD1	TRBJ1-2	TRBV5-1	14	once
TGTGCCAGCAGCTTGACGGCAGGTCGAAATGAGCAGTTCTTC	CASSLTAGRNEQFF	NA	TRBJ2-1	TRBV7-9	14	NA
TGTGCCAGCAGCTCGCCGGGACAGGGCTTCTCCCACTATGGCTACACCTTC	CASSSPGQGFSHYGYTF	TRBD1	TRBJ1-2	TRBV5-6	17	NA
TGTGCCACCAGTAAACGGGGTACGGGCGAGCAGTACTTC	CATSKRGTGEQYF	NA	TRBJ2-7	TRBV6-1	13	NA
TGTGCCAGTGGGGTGGGGGGAGGCTATGGCTACACCTTC	CASGVGGGYGYTF	NA	TRBJ1-2	TRBV6-5	13	NA
TGCGCCAGCAGATCTAGCGAATATAGCACAGATACGCAGTATTTT	CASRSSEYSTDTQYF	NA	TRBJ2-3	TRBV5-1	15	NA
TGTGCCAGCAGGAAGTATTCGGGTGACACCATATATTTT	CASRKYSGDTIYF	NA	TRBJ1-3	TRBV28	13	NA
TGCGCCAGCAGCTTGGGTTGGCGGGGGGGGCCCACAGATACGCAGTATTTT	CASSLGWRGGPTDTQYF	TRBD2	TRBJ2-3	TRBV5-1	17	NA
TGCGCCAGCGGCCCCAACCCATACAATGAGCAGTTCTTC	CASGPNPYNEQFF	NA	TRBJ2-1	TRBV5-1	13	NA
TGTGCCACCGAGCTGGACAGGGGGCAGCGGGAGCAGTTCTTC	CATELDRGQREQFF	TRBD1	TRBJ2-1	TRBV10-3	14	NA
TGTGCCAGCAGCTTGGATGCAGGGAACACTGAAGCTTTCTTT	CASSLDAGNTEAFF	NA	TRBJ1-1	TRBV5-4	14	NA
TGTGCCAGCAGCTCCTCGGGGGAGACCATGAACACTGAAGCTTTCTTT	CASSSSGETMNTEAFF	NA	TRBJ1-1	TRBV7-9	16	NA
TGTGCCAGCGTAATCCGGGACTCGCTCCGCAATGAGCAGTTCTTC	CASVIRDSLRNEQFF	NA	TRBJ2-1	TRBV21-1	15	NA
TGCGCCAGCAGCCAAGGGGGCGGACGGGTCAATCAGCCCCAGCATTTT	CASSQGGGRVNQPQHF	NA	TRBJ1-5	TRBV4-3	16	NA
TGCGCCAGCAGCTCTAGCGGGGTAGACTACGAGCAGTACTTC	CASSSSGVDYEQYF	TRBD2	TRBJ2-7	TRBV5-1	14	few
TGCGCCAGCAGGCGACAGGACAGCGGCTCCTACGAGCAGTACTTC	CASRRQDSGSYEQYF	NA	TRBJ2-7	TRBV5-1	15	NA
TGTGCCAGCAGCGTTACTAGCGGGGGGGCTCCAGATACGCAGTATTTT	CASSVTSGGAPDTQYF	TRBD2	TRBJ2-3	TRBV9	16	NA
TGTGCCAGCAGTTTGTCAACCGGGCCCCAGCATTTT	CASSLSTGPQHF	NA	TRBJ1-5	TRBV28	12	few
TGTGCCAGTAGTGTGACAGGGGACGAAAAACTGTTTTTT	CASSVTGDEKLFF	TRBD1	TRBJ1-4	TRBV19	13	NA
TGTGCCAGCAGCCACCAACTAGCGGGGTACCGGGAGCAGTACTTC	CASSHQLAGYREQYF	TRBD2	TRBJ2-7	TRBV14	15	NA
TGTGCCAGCAGGGGAGTATTTGAGCAGTACTTC	CASRGVFEQYF	NA	TRBJ2-7	TRBV27	11	NA
TGCGCCAGCAGCCAAGCAGTGCATGAGGCTGATCAGCCCCAGCATTTT	CASSQAVHEADQPQHF	NA	TRBJ1-5	TRBV4-1	16	NA
TGTGCCAGTACCGCAAGGGTGGGGCGTAGAGCTTTCTTT	CASTARVGRRAFF	NA	TRBJ1-1	TRBV19	13	NA
TGTGCCATCGGGGGCACAGTTGAAAAACTGTTTTTT	CAIGGTVEKLFF	NA	TRBJ1-4	TRBV10-3	12	NA
TGTGCCAGCAGCCTGACAGGGGGCGCGGACTATGGCTACACCTTC	CASSLTGGADYGYTF	TRBD1	TRBJ1-2	TRBV7-9	15	NA
TGTGCCAGCAGCGGATTCACAGGGGGCGATCAGCCCCAGCATTTT	CASSGFTGGDQPQHF	TRBD1	TRBJ1-5	TRBV5-8	15	NA
TGTGCCAGCAGCTCGGGGACTAGGGCAGATACGCAGTATTTT	CASSSGTRADTQYF	TRBD2	TRBJ2-3	TRBV7-3	14	NA
TGTGCCAGCAGCGCCGGGACAGGGGTCTATGGCTACACCTTC	CASSAGTGVYGYTF	TRBD1	TRBJ1-2	TRBV9	14	NA
TGTGCCAGCAGCCACGCCGGGACAGGGGTGGTTTTCTACGAGCAGTACTTC	CASSHAGTGVVFYEQYF	TRBD1	TRBJ2-7	TRBV7-2	17	NA
TGTGCCAGCAGTTTCCTGACAGGCGTAGACTATGGCTACACCTTC	CASSFLTGVDYGYTF	NA	TRBJ1-2	TRBV6-6	15	NA
TGTGCCAGCAGTGGCGGGGGGCGGACGTGGGGCTACACCTTC	CASSGGGRTWGYTF	NA	TRBJ1-2	TRBV6-6	14	NA